These T cell receptor beta chains were read from a single sample in a study of technical replicates of blood from a handful of donors. TCRdb keeps only in-frame clones here, not all; method: immunoSEQ multiplex PCR. Of tens of thousands of clones listed, approximately 87% were seen once; the top ten hold more than 4.5%. Source material: PBMCs. The receptors stem from a human donor in good health. Some clones in this sample may be carry-over from other donors' samples. Each CDR3 is given with its conserved first and last residue. A D gene is named only where the DNA matches it firmly. Clone size is stated in some rows and not others, as once, few, many or a class when expanded.

j_call v_call clone_size d_call cdr3_aa cdr3_nt
TRBJ2-2 TRBV6-1 NA NA CASRQANTGELFF TGTGCCAGTCGGCAGGCGAACACCGGGGAGCTGTTTTTT
TRBJ2-5 TRBV4-2 once TRBD2 CASSRPGLAGNEETQYF TGTGCCAGCAGCCGTCCCGGACTAGCGGGGAATGAAGAGACCCAGTACTTC
TRBJ1-1 TRBV5-1 NA NA CASSLGIGLNTEAFF TGCGCCAGCAGCTTGGGTATTGGGCTCAACACTGAAGCTTTCTTT
TRBJ2-5 TRBV30 NA NA CAWSVGPLGTQYF TGTGCCTGGAGTGTAGGCCCTCTAGGGACCCAGTACTTC
TRBJ2-3 TRBV7-2 medium-sized TRBD2 CASSLVSGGHFLADTQYF TGTGCCAGCAGCTTAGTTAGCGGGGGGCATTTTCTTGCGGATACGCAGTATTTT
TRBJ2-5 TRBV5-1 NA TRBD2 CASSLSSGEGTQYF TGCGCCAGCAGCCTCTCTAGCGGGGAGGGGACCCAGTACTTC
TRBJ1-2 TRBV4-1 NA NA CASSQVEAYGYTF TGCGCCAGCAGCCAAGTAGAAGCCTATGGCTACACCTTC
TRBJ2-7 TRBV7-2 NA TRBD2 CASSRTSSYEQYF TGTGCCAGCAGCCGGACTAGCTCCTACGAGCAGTACTTC
TRBJ2-1 TRBV4-1 NA NA CASSQDRQVDEQFF TGCGCCAGCAGCCAAGATCGACAAGTGGATGAGCAGTTCTTC
TRBJ2-5 TRBV5-1 NA TRBD1 CASSLSGQGGQETQYF TGCGCCAGCAGCTTATCCGGACAGGGAGGTCAAGAGACCCAGTACTTC
TRBJ1-1 TRBV9 NA TRBD1 CASSGGQGNTEAFF TGTGCCAGCAGCGGTGGACAGGGGAACACTGAAGCTTTCTTT
TRBJ1-1 TRBV5-4 few TRBD1 CASSGGQGAEAFF TGTGCCAGCAGCGGGGGACAGGGCGCTGAAGCTTTCTTT
TRBJ2-7 TRBV7-9 NA NA CASSFPLVDYEQYF TGTGCCAGCAGCTTTCCTTTAGTCGACTACGAGCAGTACTTC
TRBJ1-4 TRBV7-2 NA TRBD1 CASSSGQGPEKLFF TGTGCCAGCAGCTCAGGACAGGGCCCTGAAAAACTGTTTTTT
TRBJ2-1 TRBV14 NA NA CASSQFPGPNNEQFF TGTGCCAGCAGCCAATTTCCAGGGCCCAACAATGAGCAGTTCTTC
TRBJ2-1 TRBV27 NA TRBD1 CASSLYPGGGRNEQFF TGTGCCAGCAGTTTATACCCAGGGGGTGGTAGGAATGAGCAGTTCTTC
TRBJ2-2 TRBV7-2 NA TRBD1 CASSIGQAGELFF TGTGCCAGCAGCATTGGACAGGCCGGGGAGCTGTTTTTT
TRBJ2-3 TRBV5-1 NA TRBD1 CASRDRQGTFDTQYF TGCGCCAGTAGGGATCGACAGGGGACCTTCGATACGCAGTATTTT
TRBJ1-4 TRBV18 NA TRBD1 CASSPGTGATNEKLFF TGTGCCAGCTCGCCCGGGACAGGGGCAACTAATGAAAAACTGTTTTTT
TRBJ2-1 TRBV13 NA TRBD2 CASCLAGGRSYNEQFF TGTGCCAGCTGTCTAGCGGGAGGGCGCTCCTACAATGAGCAGTTCTTC
TRBJ2-7 TRBV25-1 NA TRBD2 CASSDPGLAAYEQYF TGTGCCAGCAGTGACCCGGGACTAGCGGCCTACGAGCAGTACTTC
TRBJ1-1 TRBV7-8 NA TRBD1 CASSLQGDTEAFF TGTGCCAGCAGCCTACAGGGGGACACTGAAGCTTTCTTT
TRBJ1-6 TRBV18 NA TRBD1 CASSRDRGSYNSPLHF TGTGCCAGCTCACGGGACAGGGGTTCCTATAATTCACCCCTCCACTTT
TRBJ1-1 TRBV11-2 NA NA CASSFGTTNTEAFF TGTGCCAGCAGCTTCGGGACAACGAACACTGAAGCTTTCTTT
TRBJ2-2 TRBV5-8 once TRBD1 CASNQGQGHTGELFF TGTGCCAGCAACCAAGGACAGGGACACACCGGGGAGCTGTTTTTT
TRBJ2-5 TRBV30 NA TRBD2 CAGGGVSATQYF TGTGCCGGCGGGGGGGTGTCTGCCACCCAGTACTTC
TRBJ2-3 TRBV2 NA NA CASKWEAGGDTQYF TGTGCCAGCAAGTGGGAGGCGGGTGGAGATACGCAGTATTTT